This TCR beta chain is drawn from a study of radiation and T cells in renal cell carcinoma. Study details: Nephrectomy followed 15 Gy stereotactic body radiation by 4 weeks.

The V gene lost 5 bases and the J gene lost 1 base, with 11 bases spanning the gap. This CDR3 region has 14 residues. Germline V gene lookup returns CDR1 MNHNS and CDR2 SASEGT. Sequencing was performed with immunoSEQ multiplex PCR; in TCRdb, only in-frame clones are kept and a portion is missing. The sample consists of some 120,000 clones, around nine tenths of them appearing once. The time point was: blood 2 weeks post-SBRT. The treatment here: 15 Gy SBRT to primary tumor, nephrectomy 4 weeks later. The patient's renal cell carcinoma had clear cell pathology. This clone has more than one count but fewer than ten.

This TCR was recovered from a woman between 70 and 85 years old with renal cell carcinoma. Sequencing was performed on blood, taken from a patient whose treatment included radiotherapy and nephrectomy. The rearrangement uses TRBV6-1 and TRBJ1-2; D is ambiguous. For the CDR3, the DNA is TGTGCCAGCAGTAGCAAACCGATTAACTATGGCTACACCTTC. This gives the protein CASSSKPINYGYTF.